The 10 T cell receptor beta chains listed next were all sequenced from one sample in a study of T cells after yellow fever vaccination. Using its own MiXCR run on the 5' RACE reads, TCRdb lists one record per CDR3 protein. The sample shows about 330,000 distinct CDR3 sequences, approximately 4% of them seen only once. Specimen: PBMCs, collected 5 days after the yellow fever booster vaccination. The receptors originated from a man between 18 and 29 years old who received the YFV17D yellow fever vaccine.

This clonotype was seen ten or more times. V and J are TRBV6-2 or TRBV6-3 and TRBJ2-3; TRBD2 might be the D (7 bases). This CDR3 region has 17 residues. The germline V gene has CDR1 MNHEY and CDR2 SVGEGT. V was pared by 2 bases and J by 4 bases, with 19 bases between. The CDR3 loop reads CASSYRAGAGVADTQYF. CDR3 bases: TGTGCCAGCAGTTACAGGGCGGGGGCAGGAGTCGCAGATACGCAGTATTTT.

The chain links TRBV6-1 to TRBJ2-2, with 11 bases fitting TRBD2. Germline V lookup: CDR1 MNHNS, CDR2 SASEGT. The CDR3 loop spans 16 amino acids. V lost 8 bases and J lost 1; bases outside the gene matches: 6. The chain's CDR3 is CASGRLAGGNTGELFF. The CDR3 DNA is TGTGCCAGCGGGCGGCTAGCGGGGGGGAACACCGGGGAGCTGTTTTTT.

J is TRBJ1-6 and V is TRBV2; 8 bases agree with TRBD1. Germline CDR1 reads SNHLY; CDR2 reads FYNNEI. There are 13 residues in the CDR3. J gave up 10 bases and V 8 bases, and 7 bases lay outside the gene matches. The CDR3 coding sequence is TGTGCCAGCCGGAGACAGGGGACCTCACCCCTCCACTTT. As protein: CASRRQGTSPLHF.

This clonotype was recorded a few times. CDR3 sequence reads: CASRATANEKLFF. CDR3 DNA sequence: TGCGCCAGCAGGGCAACGGCTAATGAAAAACTGTTTTTT. The rearrangement joins TRBV10-1 to TRBJ1-4; D not resolved. With 6 bases removed from V and 3 bases from J, the gap between germline ends came to 8 bases. The CDR3 runs 13 residues. CDR1 is WNHNN and CDR2 is SYGVQD in the germline V gene (reference sequence).

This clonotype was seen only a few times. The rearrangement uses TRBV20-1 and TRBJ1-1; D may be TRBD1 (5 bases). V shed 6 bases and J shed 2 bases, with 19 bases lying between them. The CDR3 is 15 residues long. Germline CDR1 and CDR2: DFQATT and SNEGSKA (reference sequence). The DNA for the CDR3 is TGCAGTGCAAGGACAAGGGGTTCCGAAAACACTGAAGCTTTCTTT. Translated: CSARTRGSENTEAFF.

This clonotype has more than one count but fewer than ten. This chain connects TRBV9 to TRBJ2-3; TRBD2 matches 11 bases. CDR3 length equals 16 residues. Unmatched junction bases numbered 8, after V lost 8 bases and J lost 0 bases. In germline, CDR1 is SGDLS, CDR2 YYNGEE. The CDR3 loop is CASSLAGGLSTDTQYF. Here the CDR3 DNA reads TGTGCCAGTTCCCTAGCGGGGGGACTAAGCACAGATACGCAGTATTTT.

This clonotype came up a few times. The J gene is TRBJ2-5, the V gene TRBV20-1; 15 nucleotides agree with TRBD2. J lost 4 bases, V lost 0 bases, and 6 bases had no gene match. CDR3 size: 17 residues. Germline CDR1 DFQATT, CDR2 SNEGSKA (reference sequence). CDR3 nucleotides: TGCAGTGCTAGAGACCGGACTAGCGGGGGGGCCACAGAGACCCAGTACTTC. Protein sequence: CSARDRTSGGATETQYF.

CDR3 coding DNA: TGTGCCAGCGGACCGGCAGGGAGGGCGTTCGAGCAGTACTTC. The encoded protein is CASGPAGRAFEQYF. The chain employs TRBV27 and TRBJ2-7, with 7 bases aligning to TRBD2. The CDR3 runs to 14 residues. The germline V gene has CDR1 MNHEY and CDR2 SMNVEV (reference sequence). V lost 8 bases to trimming and J lost 6 bases; unmatched junction nucleotides: 13.

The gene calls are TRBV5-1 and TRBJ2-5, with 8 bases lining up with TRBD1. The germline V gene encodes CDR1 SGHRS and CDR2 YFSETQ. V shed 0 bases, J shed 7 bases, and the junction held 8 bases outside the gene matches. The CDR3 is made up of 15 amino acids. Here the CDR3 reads CASSLDGQGLGTQYF. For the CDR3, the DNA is TGCGCCAGCAGCTTGGATGGACAGGGCCTGGGGACCCAGTACTTC.

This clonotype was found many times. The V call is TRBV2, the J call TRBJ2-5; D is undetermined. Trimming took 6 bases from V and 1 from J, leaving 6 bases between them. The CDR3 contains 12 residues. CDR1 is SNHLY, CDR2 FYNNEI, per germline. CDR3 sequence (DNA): TGTGCCAGCAGAAACGCCCAAGAGACCCAGTACTTC. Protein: CASRNAQETQYF.